The clone carrying this TCR beta chain was observed a handful of times. The target antigen is unknown. PCR employed 60 Vbeta and 13 Jbeta primers. Authors' data handling: Later, 65 million to 85 million unique TCR beta chains were counted in an analysis, and about 10 million of them were shared. The repertoire was sequenced with immunoSEQ multiplex PCR; TCRdb's copy has only in-frame clones and lacks some. For V, J and clone size, that table is used; D and trimming come from the DNA. The table records 110,000 or so clones, 82% of them present only once. This CDR3 is built from 14 residues. Losses at the gene ends were 0 bases for V and 11 bases for J; bases not matched to a gene: 5. Germline V gene lookup returns CDR1 MNHNS and CDR2 SASEGT. This specimen comes from a study of cytomegalovirus exposure and HLA in healthy donors. General study results and limits: A prior analysis recorded that most TCR beta V segments were productive about 87% or about 30% of the time.

Sequencing was done on a sample of PBMCs. The gene calls are TRBV6-1 and TRBJ1-3, with 9 bases identical to TRBD1. This TCR was recovered from a woman aged 18-29 years in good health and CMV-seronegative. CDR3 nucleotides: TGTGCCAGCAGTGAAGCGGTGACAGGGGGGCCCATATATTTT. Its protein product is CASSEAVTGGPIYF.